This T cell receptor (beta chain) was recovered during a study of shared clonotypes between healthy human individuals (dated by TCRdb to 2019 to 2021). Concerning the study at large: A few men and a couple of women, aged 18 to 49 years, made up the cohort. To estimate repertoire size and how much clonotype sharing occurs between individuals, the study deeply sequenced the blood TCR repertoires of several healthy adults. To increase sequencing depth and limit assay-specific biases, different laboratories used diverse techniques to prepare libraries and sequence TCR repertoires. Per donor, leukapheresis produced somewhere between about 0.94 and 9 billion PBMCs. General findings and caveats noted by the study authors: Pairwise subsampling indicated that sequencing depth was expected to affect the degree of clonotype sharing among donors. Sampling was restricted to blood, and TCR repertoires in tissues likely differ from the TCR repertoires found in blood. Because the study included a small number of donors, the genetic and exposure-history diversity represented was limited.

The donors were healthy, HIV-negative adults with no recently reported acute infections or vaccinations. All donors were Caucasian adults living in Nashville, Tennessee, USA. For unsorted samples, 84 million or so PBMCs were counted, and genomic DNA was extracted using the QIAamp DNA Blood Mini kit. Blood was obtained by leukapheresis, after which PBMCs were separated by Ficoll-Histopaque density gradient centrifugation and cryopreserved in liquid nitrogen vapor phase. This clone has just a few counts. Its antigen is unknown. No much larger clone is present one base from it, and per-base qualities are unavailable. This CDR3 is also generated by other DNA sequences in the sample. CDR1 SGDLS and CDR2 YYNGEE were looked up in the germline V gene. Measured from the cysteine to the phenylalanine, the CDR3 is 14 residues long. Here the CDR3 DNA is all that survives: 42 bases in frame from base 1. V is pruned by 3 bases and J by 2 bases, leaving 2 bases of the junction without a gene match.

Using the deep immunoSEQ assay, multiplex PCR amplified TCR CDR3 regions from genomic DNA. For each cell subset, the extracted genomic DNA was distributed evenly across all wells of several immunoSEQ 96-well plates, and each plate served as one replicate. Each replicate PCR for unsorted PBMC received roughly 0.3 ug genomic DNA, equal to 30,000 to 35,000 T cell genomes. Ten immunoSEQ deep assay plates were used to sequence the unsorted PBMC genomic DNA. Purified libraries were quantified with a Qubit 3.0 fluorometer, sized on a Bioanalyzer 2100, and re-quantified with the KAPA Library Quantification kit. Each immunoSEQ 96-well plate was sequenced on its own single-read 150-cycle Illumina NextSeq 550 flow cell. The source study handled its data this way. Because the immunoSEQ output included only junctional sequences and no quality scores, the filtering could not be the same as the filtering used for full-length reads. To assign V/J genes and CDR3, sequences were annotated against IMGT germline references using PyIR, a Python wrapper for IgBLAST v1.9. Reads were filtered out if the reads had weak V/J assignments (E-value above 1e-6), no CDR3, stop codons, out-of-frame junctions, or ambiguous translated residues. V3J clonotypes were defined as sequences sharing an identical inferred V gene, J gene, and CDR3 amino acid sequence. The percentage overlap between two repertoires was calculated by dividing the number of shared unique clonotypes by the size of the smaller repertoire. Repertoire richness was assessed with RTK rarefaction, the Chao1 estimator, and Recon v2.1 estimates of unobserved clonotypes. As stored in TCRdb, this immuneACCESS dataset retains in-frame rearrangements with V and J assigned. A fraction of the clones does not appear; measured against another copy, unresolved V genes explain less than half of the discrepancy, and the remainder lacks a known reason. Clone size and V and J calls were adopted from that table, with D and trimming inferred from the DNA. Present in this sample are a few hundred thousand clones, 65% to 80% of which were seen just once. The ten largest make up roughly 12% of the sample.

The sample was PBMCs. The chain employs TRBV9 and TRBJ1-2, with TRBD1 identical over 9 junction bases. This clonotype was sampled from a woman in her thirties or forties in good health. Some clones in this sample may be carry-over from other donors' samples. This receptor carries the CDR3 CASSAGQGNYGYTF. The DNA is as follows: TGTGCCAGCAGCGCGGGACAGGGAAACTATGGCTACACCTTC.